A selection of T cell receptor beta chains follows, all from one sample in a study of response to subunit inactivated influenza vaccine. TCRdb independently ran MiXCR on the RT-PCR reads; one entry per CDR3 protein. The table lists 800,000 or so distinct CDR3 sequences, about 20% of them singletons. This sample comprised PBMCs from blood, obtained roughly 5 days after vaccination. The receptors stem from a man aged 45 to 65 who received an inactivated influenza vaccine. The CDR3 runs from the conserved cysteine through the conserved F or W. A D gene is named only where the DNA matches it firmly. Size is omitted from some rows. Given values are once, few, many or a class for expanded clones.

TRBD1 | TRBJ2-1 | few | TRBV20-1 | CSATGTGSYNEQFF | TGCAGTGCGACCGGGACAGGCTCCTACAATGAGCAGTTCTTC
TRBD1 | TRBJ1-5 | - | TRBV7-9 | CASSSEQGALSKKPQHF | TGTGCCAGCAGCTCAGAACAGGGGGCCCTTAGTAAGAAGCCCCAGCATTTT
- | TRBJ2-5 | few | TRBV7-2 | CASSLASGVQETQYF | TGTGCCAGCAGCTTAGCGTCCGGGGTACAAGAGACCCAGTACTTC
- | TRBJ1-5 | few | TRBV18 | CASSRGGGNQPQHF | TGTGCCAGCAGCCGGGGGGGAGGCAATCAGCCCCAGCATTTT
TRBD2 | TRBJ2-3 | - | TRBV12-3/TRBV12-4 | CASSPRTSGRGDTQYF | TGTGCCAGCAGTCCCCGGACTAGCGGGAGAGGAGATACGCAGTATTTT
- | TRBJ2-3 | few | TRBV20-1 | CSAERTTSTDTQYF | TGCAGTGCGGAAAGGACAACGAGCACAGATACGCAGTATTTT
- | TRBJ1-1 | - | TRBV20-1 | CSVIKPGLDTEAFF | TGCAGTGTTATTAAACCGGGACTCGACACTGAAGCTTTCTTT
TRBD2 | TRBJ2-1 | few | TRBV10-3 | CAISGPGGAGGLNEQFF | TGTGCCATCAGTGGGCCCGGCGGAGCGGGGGGGCTCAATGAGCAGTTCTTC
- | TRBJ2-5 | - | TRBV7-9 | CASGRGGFFQETQYF | TGTGCCAGCGGCCGGGGAGGCTTCTTCCAAGAGACCCAGTACTTC
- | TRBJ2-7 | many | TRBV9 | CASSAQRVAGRYEQYF | TGTGCCAGCAGCGCACAACGTGTCGCAGGGAGGTACGAGCAGTACTTC
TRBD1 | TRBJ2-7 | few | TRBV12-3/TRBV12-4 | CASRPQGLTYEQYF | TGTGCCAGCAGACCACAGGGGCTGACCTACGAGCAGTACTTC
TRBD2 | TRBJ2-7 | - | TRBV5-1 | CASSLGSGRASYEQYF | TGCGCCAGCAGCTTAGGTAGCGGGAGGGCTTCCTACGAGCAGTACTTC
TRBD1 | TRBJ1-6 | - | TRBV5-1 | CASSLDRGGLDYSPLHF | TGCGCCAGCAGCTTGGACAGGGGAGGTCTTGATTATTCACCCCTCCACTTT
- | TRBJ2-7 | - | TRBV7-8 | CASSPRRNYEQYF | TGTGCCAGCAGCCCCCGGCGGAACTACGAGCAGTACTTC
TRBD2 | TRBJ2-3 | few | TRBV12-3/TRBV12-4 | CASSADSGDTTDTQYF | TGTGCCAGCAGTGCTGATAGCGGGGATACCACAGATACGCAGTATTTT
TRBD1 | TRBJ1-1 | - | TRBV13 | CASSLGQGVSTEAFF | TGTGCCAGCAGCTTAGGACAGGGGGTGAGCACTGAAGCTTTCTTT
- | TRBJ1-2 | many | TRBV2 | CASSAQGSDYGYTF | TGTGCCAGCAGCGCACAGGGTTCTGACTATGGCTACACCTTC
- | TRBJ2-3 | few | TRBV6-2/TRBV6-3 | CASSYNEIATQYF | TGTGCCAGCAGTTACAATGAGATCGCTACGCAGTATTTT
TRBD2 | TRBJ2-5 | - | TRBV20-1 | CSAFRGGTPQETQYF | TGCAGTGCTTTTCGGGGGGGTACACCTCAAGAGACCCAGTACTTC
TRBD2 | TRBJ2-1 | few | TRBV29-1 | CSVEGLAGAGFMYNEQFF | TGCAGCGTTGAAGGCCTAGCGGGAGCGGGTTTTATGTACAATGAGCAGTTCTTC
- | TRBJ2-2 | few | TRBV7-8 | CASSPRRTANTGELFF | TGTGCCAGCAGCCCAAGAAGGACGGCGAACACCGGGGAGCTGTTTTTT
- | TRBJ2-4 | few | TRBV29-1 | CSVRGVVAKNIQYF | TGCAGCGTTCGAGGGGTGGTAGCCAAAAACATTCAGTACTTC
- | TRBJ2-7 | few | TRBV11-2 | CASRIGGSYEQYF | TGTGCCAGCAGGATCGGGGGTTCCTACGAGCAGTACTTC
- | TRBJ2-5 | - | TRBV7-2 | CASVPGRGTRETQYF | TGTGCCAGCGTCCCCGGGAGAGGGACAAGGGAGACCCAGTACTTC
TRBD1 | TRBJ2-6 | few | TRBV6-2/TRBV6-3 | CASSYGTGRPGANVLTF | TGTGCCAGCAGTTACGGGACAGGGCGGCCCGGGGCCAACGTCCTGACTTTC
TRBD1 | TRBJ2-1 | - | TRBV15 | CATSSGQLNEQFF | TGTGCCACCAGCTCGGGACAGCTGAATGAGCAGTTCTTC
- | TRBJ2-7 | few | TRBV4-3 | CASSQGPLSPSYEQYF | TGCGCCAGCAGCCAAGGTCCCCTGAGCCCCTCCTACGAGCAGTACTTC
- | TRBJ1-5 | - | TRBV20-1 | CSARTGPKLVGPQHF | TGCAGTGCTAGAACGGGACCGAAGCTCGTTGGGCCCCAGCATTTT
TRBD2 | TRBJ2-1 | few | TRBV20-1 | CSARAPLREAPREQFF | TGCAGTGCTAGAGCCCCCCTCCGGGAGGCCCCCCGAGAGCAGTTCTTC
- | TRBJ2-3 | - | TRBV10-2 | CASRSSGGDATSTDTQYF | TGCGCCAGCAGGTCGTCAGGGGGGGATGCTACTAGCACAGATACGCAGTATTTT
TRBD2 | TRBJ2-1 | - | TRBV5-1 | CASSLEREGPYNEQFF | TGCGCCAGCAGCTTAGAGCGGGAGGGCCCCTACAATGAGCAGTTCTTC
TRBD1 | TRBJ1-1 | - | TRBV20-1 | CSARGTGGFDTEAFF | TGCAGTGCTAGGGGGACAGGGGGATTTGACACTGAAGCTTTCTTT
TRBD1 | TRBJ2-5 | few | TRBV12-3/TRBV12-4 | CASRPRTGQETQYF | TGTGCCAGCAGACCCAGGACAGGCCAAGAGACCCAGTACTTC
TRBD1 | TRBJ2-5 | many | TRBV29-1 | CSAATGWETQYF | TGCAGCGCTGCGACAGGGTGGGAGACCCAGTACTTC
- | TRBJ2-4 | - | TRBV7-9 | CASSLFLSVDGKNIQYF | TGTGCCAGCAGCTTATTTTTATCGGTGGACGGTAAAAACATTCAGTACTTC
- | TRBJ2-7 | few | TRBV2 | CASSEEPRSSYEQYF | TGTGCCAGCAGTGAAGAGCCCAGGAGCTCCTACGAGCAGTACTTC
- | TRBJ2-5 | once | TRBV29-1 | CSVPGAAETQYF | TGCAGCGTTCCAGGGGCGGCAGAGACCCAGTACTTC
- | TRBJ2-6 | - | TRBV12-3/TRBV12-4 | CAARAPGANVLTF | TGTGCCGCCAGGGCGCCTGGGGCCAACGTCCTGACTTTC
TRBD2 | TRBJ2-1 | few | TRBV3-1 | CASSQGTSPGNEQFF | TGTGCCAGCAGCCAGGGGACTAGTCCTGGCAATGAGCAGTTCTTC
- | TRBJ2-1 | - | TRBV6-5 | CASSYSNSYNEQFF | TGTGCCAGCAGTTACTCGAACTCCTACAATGAGCAGTTCTTC